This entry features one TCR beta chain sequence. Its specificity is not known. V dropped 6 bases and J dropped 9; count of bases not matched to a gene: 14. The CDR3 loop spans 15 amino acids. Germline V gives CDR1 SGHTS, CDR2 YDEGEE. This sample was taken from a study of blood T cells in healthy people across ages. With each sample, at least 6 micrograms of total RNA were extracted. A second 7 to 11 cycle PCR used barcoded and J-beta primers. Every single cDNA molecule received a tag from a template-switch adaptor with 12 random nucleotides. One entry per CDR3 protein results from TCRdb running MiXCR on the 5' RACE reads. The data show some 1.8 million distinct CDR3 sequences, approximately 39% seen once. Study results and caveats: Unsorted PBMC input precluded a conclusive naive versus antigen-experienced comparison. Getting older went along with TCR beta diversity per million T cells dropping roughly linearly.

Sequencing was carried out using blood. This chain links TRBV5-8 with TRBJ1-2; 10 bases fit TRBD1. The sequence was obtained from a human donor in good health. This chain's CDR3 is CASTNPSGQGLRYTF. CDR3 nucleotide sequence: TGTGCCAGCACCAATCCTTCGGGACAGGGGCTCCGCTACACCTTC.